This T cell receptor beta chain was documented in a study of early T cells in non-severe SARS-CoV-2 infection (TCRdb year 2021). As for the study more broadly: Bulk RNA from unsorted whole blood was used for TCR sequencing, so alpha and beta chains could not be paired.

The study was a case-control design nested within a healthcare worker cohort in London, UK, with weekly nasopharyngeal swab PCR tests and blood sampling. Between 23 and 31 March 2020, the week of the UK lockdown, healthcare workers were enrolled and then followed up weekly for as long as 16 weeks. The library was obtained by 5' RACE. Sequencing relied on a NextSeq 500. In the TCR library protocol, unique molecular identifiers were attached to individual cDNA molecules to correct for PCR bias and sequencing error. Both TCR alpha and beta chains were sequenced, and tight co-correlation was observed between alpha and beta sequence abundances in each sample. The study's own analysis went as follows. Decombinator V4 was used to annotate the V gene, J gene and CDR3 of the TCR sequences. Expanded TCRs were defined as changing significantly between any two time points under a Poisson model with p below 0.0001. TCR abundances were normalised to the total number of TCRs sequenced per sample and expressed as counts per million. VDJdb, accessed 1 November 2021, was searched for CMV, EBV and SARS-CoV-2 annotated TCRs, with TCRs annotated for multiple antigens excluded. TCRdb passed the public sequencing reads through fastp at Q25 and MiXCR, retaining productive beta sequences. Each entry merges the rows of one CDR3 protein and shows their most common DNA and genes. The V and J calls were not made by the authors but by TCRdb's processing. The sample contains approximately 69,000 distinct CDR3 sequences, about an eighth of them found a single time. 2.5% to 3% of the sample rests with the top ten.

Concerning this clonotype: Its binding antigen is unknown. No base qualities exist here, and no much larger clone lies one base off it.

Overall study outcomes, separate from this receptor: VDJdb matching was skewed toward anti-spike CD8 responses, so virus-specific expansions were likely underestimated and private and CD4 specificities were missed.

The sequence derives from an adult who was a healthcare worker with PCR-confirmed SARS-CoV-2 infection or an uninfected control (not recorded which). The material sequenced was whole blood, taken at baseline.

The CDR3 region has the sequence CASSLTTGAGNTIYF. The DNA reads TGCGCCAGCAGCTTAACAACAGGGGCTGGAAACACCATATATTTT. The chain is encoded by TRBV5-1 joined to TRBJ1-3; 7 nucleotides in the junction match TRBD1. Sequences SGHRS (CDR1) and YFSETQ (CDR2) are obtained from the germline V gene. Inclusive of the bounding cysteine and phenylalanine, the CDR3 is 15 residues long. Just CDR3 DNA is preserved here, 45 bases in frame from base 1. The germline V and J ends show losses of 2 bases and 2 bases respectively, and no gene match explains 4 bases of the junction.